Each of the 7 T cell receptor beta chains below was sequenced from the same sample in a study of monozygotic twins with inflammatory bowel disease. TCRdb reprocessed the 5' RACE reads and stores each CDR3 protein as one record, lacking DNA. In total, the table holds approximately 390,000 distinct CDR3 sequences. The sample taken for sequencing was blood. These receptor sequences come from a human donor with ulcerative colitis or Crohn's disease, or a healthy co-twin of an affected twin (not recorded which).

This chain joins TRBV11-2 and TRBJ2-7; checking the TCRdb D call of TRBD1 is not possible without DNA. The germline gives CDR1 SGHAT, CDR2 FQNNGV. CDR3 length: 18 amino acids. The CDR3 loop is CASSLDWGGWGHFYEQYF.

V usage is TRBV20-1 and J usage is TRBJ2-1; TCRdb reports TRBD2, a call that lacks DNA to check it against. Germline CDR1 DFQATT, CDR2 SNEGSKA (reference sequence). The CDR3 has 17 residues. The CDR3 is CSAPKVTSGGFYNEQFF.

This sequence joins TRBV7-3 and TRBJ2-1; TCRdb names TRBD2, which stays unverified in the absence of DNA. From germline, CDR1 is SGHTA and CDR2 FQGTGA. The CDR3 covers 16 residues. The CDR3 here is CASSLRGGEMEEKQFF.

The chain uses TRBV7-2 and TRBJ1-3. The germline V gene encodes CDR1 SGHTA and CDR2 FQGNSA. The CDR3 loop spans 14 amino acids. CDR3 in amino acids: CASSNTASGNTIYF.

The rearrangement uses TRBV12-3 or TRBV12-4 and TRBJ2-1; TCRdb designates TRBD1, a call that cannot be tested without DNA. CDR3 size: 15 residues. The CDR3 region is CATESFPAGANEQFF.

This chain links TRBV29-1 with TRBJ1-2. Germline-derived CDR1 and CDR2 are SQVTM and ANQGSEA. CDR3 length: 12 residues. The chain's CDR3 is CSVIRTNYGYTF.

The chain carries TRBV20-1 and TRBJ2-1; as DNA is missing, the TRBD2 call by TCRdb cannot be tested. Germline-derived CDR1 and CDR2 are DFQATT and SNEGSKA (reference sequence). The CDR3 has 14 amino acids. CDR3 amino acids: CSAPGTRDRNEQFF.